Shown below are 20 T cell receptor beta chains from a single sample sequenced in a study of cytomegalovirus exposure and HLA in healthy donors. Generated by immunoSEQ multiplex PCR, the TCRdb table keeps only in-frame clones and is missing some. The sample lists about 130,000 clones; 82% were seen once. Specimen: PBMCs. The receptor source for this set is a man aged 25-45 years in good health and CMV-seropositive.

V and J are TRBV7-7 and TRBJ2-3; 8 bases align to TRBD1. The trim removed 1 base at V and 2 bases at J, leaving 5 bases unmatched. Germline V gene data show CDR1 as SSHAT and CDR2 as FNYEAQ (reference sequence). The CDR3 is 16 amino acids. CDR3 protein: CASSLEEDRATDTQYF. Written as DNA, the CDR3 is TGTGCCAGCAGCTTAGAGGAGGACAGGGCCACAGATACGCAGTATTTT.

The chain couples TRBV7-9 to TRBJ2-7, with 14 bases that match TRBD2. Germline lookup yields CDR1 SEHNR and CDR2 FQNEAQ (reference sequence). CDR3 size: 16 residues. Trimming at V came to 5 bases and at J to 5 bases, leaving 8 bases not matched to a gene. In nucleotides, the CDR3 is TGTGCCAGCAGCCCGATGTGGACTAGCGGGAGGAACGAGCAGTACTTC. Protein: CASSPMWTSGRNEQYF.

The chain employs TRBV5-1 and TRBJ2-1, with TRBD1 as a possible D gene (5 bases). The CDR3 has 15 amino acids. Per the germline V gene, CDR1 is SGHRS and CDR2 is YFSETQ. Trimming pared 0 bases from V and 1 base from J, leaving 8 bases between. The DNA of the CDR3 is TGCGCCAGCAGCTTGGGGACACCTTCCTACAATGAGCAGTTCTTC. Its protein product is CASSLGTPSYNEQFF. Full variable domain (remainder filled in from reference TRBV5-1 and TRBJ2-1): KAGVTQTPRYLIKTRGQQVTLSCSPISGHRSVSWYQQTPGQGLQFLFEYFSETQRNKGNFPGRFSGRQFSNSRSEMNVSTLELGDSALYLCASSLGTPSYNEQFFGPGTRLTVL.

The CDR3 protein is CASSDRSTYEQYF. The CDR3 region has the DNA TGTGCCAGTAGTGACAGATCGACCTACGAGCAGTACTTC. V is TRBV19 and J is TRBJ2-7; tentatively, D is TRBD1 (5 bases). V was shortened by 5 bases and J by 2 bases, with 10 bases between the two germline ends. The CDR3 consists of 13 residues. Germline lookup yields CDR1 LNHDA and CDR2 SQIVND (reference sequence).

CDR3 bases: TGTGCCAGTAGTAACCACAGGGACCCATCCTACGAGCAGTACTTC. Amino acids: CASSNHRDPSYEQYF. The chain is built from TRBV19 and TRBJ2-7, with D perhaps TRBD1 (6 bases). The CDR3 is 15 residues long. CDR1 LNHDA and CDR2 SQIVND come from the germline V gene (reference sequence). V lost 4 bases, J lost 1 base, and 14 bases lay in between.

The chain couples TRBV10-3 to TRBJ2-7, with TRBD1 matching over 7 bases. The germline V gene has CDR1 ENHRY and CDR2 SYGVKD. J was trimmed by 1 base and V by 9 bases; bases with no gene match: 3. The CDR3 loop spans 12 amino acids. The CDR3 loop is CAMQGQSYEQYF. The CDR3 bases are TGTGCCATGCAGGGACAGTCCTACGAGCAGTACTTC.

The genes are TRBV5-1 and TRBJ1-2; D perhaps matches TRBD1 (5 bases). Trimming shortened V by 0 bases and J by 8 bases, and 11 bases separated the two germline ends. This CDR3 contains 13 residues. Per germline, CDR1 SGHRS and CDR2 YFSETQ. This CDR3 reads CASSLGQGEGYTF. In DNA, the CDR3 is TGCGCCAGCAGCTTGGGGCAGGGTGAAGGCTACACCTTC. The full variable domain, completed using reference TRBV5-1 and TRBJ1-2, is KAGVTQTPRYLIKTRGQQVTLSCSPISGHRSVSWYQQTPGQGLQFLFEYFSETQRNKGNFPGRFSGRQFSNSRSEMNVSTLELGDSALYLCASSLGQGEGYTFGSGTRLTVV.

The CDR3 reads CASSQTLGTRAEAFF. The CDR3 DNA follows: TGTGCCAGCAGCCAGACCCTTGGGACAAGGGCTGAAGCTTTCTTT. This sequence joins TRBV9 and TRBJ1-1; the D gene is possibly TRBD1 (6 bases). Trimming shortened V by 4 bases and J by 6 bases, and 19 bases separated the two germline ends. CDR3 length equals 15 residues. Germline V CDR1 and CDR2: SGDLS, YYNGEE. Based on the CDR3 plus reference TRBV9 and TRBJ1-1, the full variable domain is DSGVTQTPKHLITATGQRVTLRCSPRSGDLSVYWYQQSLDQGLQFLIQYYNGEERAKGNILERFSAQQFPDLHSELNLSSLELGDSALYFCASSQTLGTRAEAFFGQGTRLTVV.

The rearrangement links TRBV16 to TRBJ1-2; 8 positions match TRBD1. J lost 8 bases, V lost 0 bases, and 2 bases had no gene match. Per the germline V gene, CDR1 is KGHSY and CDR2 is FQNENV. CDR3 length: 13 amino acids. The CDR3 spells CASSQSWDRGYTF. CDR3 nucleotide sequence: TGTGCCAGCAGCCAATCTTGGGACAGGGGCTACACCTTC.

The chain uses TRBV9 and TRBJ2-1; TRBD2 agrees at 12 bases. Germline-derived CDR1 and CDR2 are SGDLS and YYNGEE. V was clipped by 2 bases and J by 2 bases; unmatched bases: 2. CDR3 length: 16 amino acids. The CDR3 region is CASSVSSGRAYNEQFF. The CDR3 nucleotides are TGTGCCAGCAGCGTTTCTAGCGGGAGGGCCTACAATGAGCAGTTCTTC. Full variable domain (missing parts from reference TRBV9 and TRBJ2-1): DSGVTQTPKHLITATGQRVTLRCSPRSGDLSVYWYQQSLDQGLQFLIQYYNGEERAKGNILERFSAQQFPDLHSELNLSSLELGDSALYFCASSVSSGRAYNEQFFGPGTRLTVL.

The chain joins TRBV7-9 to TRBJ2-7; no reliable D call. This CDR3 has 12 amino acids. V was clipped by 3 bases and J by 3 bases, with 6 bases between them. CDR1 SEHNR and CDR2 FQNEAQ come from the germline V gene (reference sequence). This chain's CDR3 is CASSLRNYEQYF. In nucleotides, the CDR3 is TGTGCCAGCAGCTTGAGGAACTACGAGCAGTACTTC.

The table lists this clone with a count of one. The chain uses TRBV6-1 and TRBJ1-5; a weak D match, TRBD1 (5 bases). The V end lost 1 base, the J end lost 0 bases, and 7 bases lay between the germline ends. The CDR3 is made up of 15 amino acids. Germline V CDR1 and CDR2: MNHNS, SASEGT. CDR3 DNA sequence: TGTGCCAGCAGTGAAGGACAGCATAGCAATCAGCCCCAGCATTTT. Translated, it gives CASSEGQHSNQPQHF.

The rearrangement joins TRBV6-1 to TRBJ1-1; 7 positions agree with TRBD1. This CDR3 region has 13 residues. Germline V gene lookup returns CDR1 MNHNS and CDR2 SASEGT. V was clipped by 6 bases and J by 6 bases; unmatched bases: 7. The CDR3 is CASSPRQGAEAFF. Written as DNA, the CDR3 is TGTGCCAGCAGCCCAAGACAGGGCGCTGAAGCTTTCTTT.

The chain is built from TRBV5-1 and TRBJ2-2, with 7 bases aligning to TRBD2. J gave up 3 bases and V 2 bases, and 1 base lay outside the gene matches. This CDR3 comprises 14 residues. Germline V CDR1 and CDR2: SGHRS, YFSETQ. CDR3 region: CASSFSGYTGELFF. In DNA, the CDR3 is TGCGCCAGCAGCTTTAGCGGGTACACCGGGGAGCTGTTTTTT.

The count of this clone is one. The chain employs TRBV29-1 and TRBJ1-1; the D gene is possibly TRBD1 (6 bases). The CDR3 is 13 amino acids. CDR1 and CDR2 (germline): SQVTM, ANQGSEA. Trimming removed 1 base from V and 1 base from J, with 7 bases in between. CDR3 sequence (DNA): TGCAGCGTTGAAGTAGGGGGGAACACTGAAGCTTTCTTT. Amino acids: CSVEVGGNTEAFF.

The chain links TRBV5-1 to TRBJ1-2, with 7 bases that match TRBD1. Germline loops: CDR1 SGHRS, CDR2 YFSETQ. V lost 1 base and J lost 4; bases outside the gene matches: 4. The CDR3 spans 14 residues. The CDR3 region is CASSLRPGGYGYTF. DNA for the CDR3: TGCGCCAGCAGCTTGAGGCCAGGGGGCTATGGCTACACCTTC.

The CDR3 region is CASSEDGRRRGEQFF. The CDR3 DNA is TGTGCCAGCAGTGAGGACGGGAGACGTCGAGGTGAGCAGTTCTTC. The genes are TRBV6-4 and TRBJ2-1; possible D gene TRBD2, 6 bases. The CDR3 runs 15 residues. Germline values: CDR1 MRHNA, CDR2 SNTAGT. Deletions cut 3 bases from V and 9 bases from J, with 18 bases between.

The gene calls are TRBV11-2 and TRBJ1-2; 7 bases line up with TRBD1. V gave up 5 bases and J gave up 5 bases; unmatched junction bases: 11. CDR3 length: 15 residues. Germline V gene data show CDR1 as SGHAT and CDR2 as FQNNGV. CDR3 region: CASSPKPGTEYGYTF. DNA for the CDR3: TGTGCCAGCAGCCCCAAACCCGGGACAGAGTATGGCTACACCTTC.

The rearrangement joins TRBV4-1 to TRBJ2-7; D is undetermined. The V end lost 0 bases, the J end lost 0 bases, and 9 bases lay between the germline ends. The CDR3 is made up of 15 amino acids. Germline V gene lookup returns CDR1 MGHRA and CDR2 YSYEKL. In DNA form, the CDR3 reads TGCGCCAGCAGCCAAGATCTCGCCAGCTCCTACGAGCAGTACTTC. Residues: CASSQDLASSYEQYF.

The CDR3 nucleotides read TGTGCCAGCAGCGCGCGGGGGGCGGGAGGGCCGGAGACCCAGTACTTC. Translated, it gives CASSARGAGGPETQYF. This chain connects TRBV5-6 to TRBJ2-5; TRBD2 aligns across 9 bases. The CDR3 totals 16 residues. The germline V gene has CDR1 SGHDT and CDR2 YYEEEE. With 4 bases clipped from V and 5 bases from J, the junction kept 12 bases outside the gene matches.